This is a list of T cell receptor beta chains from one sample in a study of OX40 agonist ivuxolimab in advanced cancers. Sequencing was performed with immunoSEQ multiplex PCR; in TCRdb, only in-frame clones are kept and a portion is missing. The repertoire includes about 76,000 clones, 85% of them detected once, and roughly 3.1% sits in the top ten. Sequencing used CD4+ or CD8+ T cells sorted from blood, obtained in a trial of the OX40 agonist ivuxolimab. These receptors were obtained from an adult with an advanced solid tumor such as melanoma, head and neck, liver or kidney cancer. Each CDR3 is given without its conserved first and last residue.

V gene: TRBV5-1
J gene: TRBJ1-6
CDR3 protein: ASSPLGSDSPLH

V gene: TRBV18
J gene: TRBJ1-2
CDR3 protein: ASSPKEGAEGGYT

V gene: TRBV4-2
J gene: TRBJ1-2
CDR3 protein: ASSQDRWERDRESDGYT

V gene: TRBV4-2
J gene: TRBJ2-1
CDR3 protein: ASSQGLAGDEQF

V gene: TRBV11-3
J gene: TRBJ2-2
CDR3 protein: ASSSWDRDTGELF

V gene: TRBV5-6
J gene: TRBJ1-5
CDR3 protein: ASSRRTERFSNQPQH

V gene: TRBV7-2
J gene: TRBJ2-3
CDR3 protein: ASSLVSDTQY

V gene: TRBV5-4
J gene: TRBJ2-3
CDR3 protein: ASSLQGSDTQY

V gene: TRBV30
J gene: TRBJ1-2
CDR3 protein: AWRWGRGYT

V gene: TRBV29-1
J gene: TRBJ2-7
CDR3 protein: SAVQGVDEQY

V gene: TRBV7-8
J gene: TRBJ1-2
CDR3 protein: ASSFGGATTFYNYGYT

V gene: TRBV25-1
J gene: TRBJ2-2
CDR3 protein: ASVSTGELF

V gene: TRBV7-2
J gene: TRBJ1-6
CDR3 protein: ASRPGQGENSPLH

V gene: TRBV29-1
J gene: TRBJ1-4
CDR3 protein: SVAMGDEKLF

V gene: TRBV5-4
J gene: TRBJ1-1
CDR3 protein: ASSLEGGRVNKAF

V gene: TRBV6-1
J gene: TRBJ1-5
CDR3 protein: ASSGSLTGYSNQPQH

V gene: TRBV4-3
J gene: TRBJ2-5
CDR3 protein: ASSQDYGPGGRD

V gene: TRBV18
J gene: TRBJ1-3
CDR3 protein: ASSPPGQGTAGNTIY

V gene: TRBV29-1
J gene: TRBJ1-2
CDR3 protein: SALRGLSDLKGYT

V gene: TRBV7-2
J gene: TRBJ1-5
CDR3 protein: ASSLRRGSNQPQH

V gene: TRBV11-2
J gene: TRBJ2-5
CDR3 protein: ASSLGAAGNQETQY

V gene: TRBV6-1
J gene: TRBJ1-2
CDR3 protein: ASSELQSGGYT

V gene: TRBV15
J gene: TRBJ2-6
CDR3 protein: ATSSLRGLSGANVLT

V gene: TRBV6-4
J gene: TRBJ1-2
CDR3 protein: ASSDQGYGYT

V gene: TRBV29-1
J gene: TRBJ1-2
CDR3 protein: SVFWDGYT

V gene: TRBV7-2
J gene: TRBJ2-7
CDR3 protein: ASSSPGGQGYEQY

V gene: TRBV29-1
J gene: TRBJ2-4
CDR3 protein: SGYWAGRAKNIQY

V gene: TRBV19
J gene: TRBJ2-7
CDR3 protein: ASSINRGGEQY

V gene: TRBV19
J gene: TRBJ1-1
CDR3 protein: ASSIGTDMNTEAF

V gene: TRBV7-3
J gene: TRBJ2-7
CDR3 protein: ASSYSQGQGEQY

V gene: TRBV7-8
J gene: TRBJ1-1
CDR3 protein: ASSARVDTEAF

V gene: TRBV5-4
J gene: TRBJ2-1
CDR3 protein: ASSWGQLSSYNEQF

V gene: TRBV19
J gene: TRBJ1-6
CDR3 protein: ATTTGIQGNSPLH

V gene: TRBV19
J gene: TRBJ2-3
CDR3 protein: ASSISLGTQY

V gene: TRBV4-3
J gene: TRBJ2-5
CDR3 protein: ASSQASGRAGETQY

V gene: TRBV2
J gene: TRBJ2-7
CDR3 protein: ASSLGGDIFYEQY

V gene: TRBV14
J gene: TRBJ2-4
CDR3 protein: ASSRRMPGDRGGDIQY

V gene: TRBV7-9
J gene: TRBJ2-6
CDR3 protein: ASSFRDSGANVLT

V gene: TRBV23-1
J gene: TRBJ2-1
CDR3 protein: ASSQRVIGTDNEQF

V gene: TRBV7-2
J gene: TRBJ2-5
CDR3 protein: ASSLLPGTETQY

V gene: TRBV10-3
J gene: TRBJ1-4
CDR3 protein: ATTGGSNEKLF

V gene: TRBV6-5
J gene: TRBJ1-1
CDR3 protein: ASSYELGTEAF

V gene: TRBV7-3
J gene: TRBJ1-1
CDR3 protein: ASSLDWGNTEAF

V gene: TRBV2
J gene: TRBJ1-2
CDR3 protein: ATSGAAPLYGYT

V gene: TRBV6-5
J gene: TRBJ1-6
CDR3 protein: ASSFQQRPLH

V gene: TRBV6-5
J gene: TRBJ1-3
CDR3 protein: ASSQGHGSGNTIY

V gene: TRBV11-2
J gene: TRBJ2-3
CDR3 protein: ASSPGQGTDTQY

V gene: TRBV7-2
J gene: TRBJ1-1
CDR3 protein: ASSFLQETEAF

V gene: TRBV6-5
J gene: TRBJ2-2
CDR3 protein: ASSDNTGELF

V gene: TRBV2
J gene: TRBJ1-5
CDR3 protein: ASSVQGVSNQPQH

V gene: TRBV7-2
J gene: TRBJ2-3
CDR3 protein: ASSLREGITDTQY

V gene: TRBV6-4
J gene: TRBJ2-7
CDR3 protein: ASSGTSGKYEQY

V gene: TRBV27
J gene: TRBJ1-5
CDR3 protein: ASSFIGQGLTQPQH

V gene: TRBV25-1
J gene: TRBJ2-1
CDR3 protein: ASSDEGPEQF

V gene: TRBV11-3
J gene: TRBJ1-2
CDR3 protein: ASSSQHSGYT

V gene: TRBV6-1
J gene: TRBJ2-5
CDR3 protein: ARRAGGAETQY

V gene: TRBV21-1
J gene: TRBJ1-5
CDR3 protein: ASSTRAPYNQPQH

V gene: TRBV30
J gene: TRBJ1-4
CDR3 protein: AWNTPGTGREKLF

V gene: TRBV19
J gene: TRBJ1-5
CDR3 protein: ASSDTGGQGKNQPQH